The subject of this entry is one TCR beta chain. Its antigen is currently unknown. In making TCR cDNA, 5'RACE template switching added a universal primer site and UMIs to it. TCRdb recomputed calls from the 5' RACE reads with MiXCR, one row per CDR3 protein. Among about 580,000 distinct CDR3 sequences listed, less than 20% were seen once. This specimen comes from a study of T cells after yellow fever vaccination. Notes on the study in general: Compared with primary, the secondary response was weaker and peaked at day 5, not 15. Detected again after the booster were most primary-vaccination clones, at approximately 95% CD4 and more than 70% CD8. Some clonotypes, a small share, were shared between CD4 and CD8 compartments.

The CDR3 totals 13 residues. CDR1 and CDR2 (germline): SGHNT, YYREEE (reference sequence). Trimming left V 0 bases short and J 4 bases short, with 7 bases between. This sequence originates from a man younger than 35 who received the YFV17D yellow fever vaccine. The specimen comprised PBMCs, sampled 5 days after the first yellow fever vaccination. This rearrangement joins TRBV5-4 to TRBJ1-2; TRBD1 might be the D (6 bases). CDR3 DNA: TGTGCCAGCAGCTTGGGGACAGTCTATGGCTACACCTTC. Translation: CASSLGTVYGYTF.